Each of the 29 T cell receptor beta chains below was sequenced from the same sample in a study of shared clonotypes between healthy human individuals. Method: immunoSEQ multiplex PCR; TCRdb's copy keeps in-frame clones and lacks some. The sample includes some 1,100,000 clones, roughly 74% of them seen just once. Sequences were obtained from memory CD4+ T cells from PBMCs. The subset was: CD45RA-negative fraction. The receptor set was obtained from a man younger than 30 in good health. Some clones in this sample may be carry-over from other donors' samples.

The chain combines TRBV2 with TRBJ2-3, with a tentative D call TRBD2 (6 bases). Looked up from germline, CDR1 is SNHLY and CDR2 is FYNNEI. Trimming stripped 2 bases from V and 1 base from J, with 10 bases between. The CDR3 runs to 15 residues. CDR3 DNA sequence: TGTGCCAGCAGTGAACAGGGAGGAGGCACAGATACGCAGTATTTT. Protein product: CASSEQGGGTDTQYF. The full variable domain, in which reference TRBV2 and TRBJ2-3 provide the parts outside the CDR3, is EPEVTQTPSHQVTQMGQEVILRCVPISNHLYFYWYRQILGQKVEFLVSFYNNEISEKSEIFDDQFSVERPDGSNFTLKIRSTKLEDSAMYFCASSEQGGGTDTQYFGPGTRLTVL.

J is TRBJ2-5 and V is TRBV7-3, with 9 bases matching TRBD1. This CDR3 region has 15 residues. Germline CDR1 and CDR2: SGHTA and FQGTGA. Trimming at V came to 5 bases and at J to 5 bases, leaving 9 bases not matched to a gene. This chain's CDR3 is CASSKTGQGTETQYF. CDR3 sequence (DNA): TGTGCCAGCAGCAAAACGGGACAGGGAACGGAGACCCAGTACTTC.

The V gene is TRBV28, the J gene TRBJ2-7; TRBD1 matches 7 bases. Losses at the gene ends were 5 bases for V and 5 bases for J; bases not matched to a gene: 3. Germline CDR1 reads MDHEN; CDR2 reads SYDVKM. The CDR3 contains 12 residues. CDR3 loop: CASSVTGNEQYF. The CDR3 bases are TGTGCCAGCAGTGTGACAGGGAACGAGCAGTACTTC. Complete variable domain (other parts from reference TRBV28 and TRBJ2-7): DVKVTQSSRYLVKRTGEKVFLECVQDMDHENMFWYRQDPGLGLRLIYFSYDVKMKEKGDIPEGYSVSREKKERFSLILESASTNQTSMYLCASSVTGNEQYFGPGTRLTVT.

The rearrangement uses TRBV30 and TRBJ1-1; 9 bases are a match to TRBD1. The V and J ends lost 8 bases and 5 bases, in that order; junction bases with no gene match: 9. Per the germline V gene, CDR1 is GTSNPN and CDR2 is SVGIG (reference sequence). This CDR3 contains 13 residues. CDR3 bases: TGTGCCAGAACCACAGGGGGCGAGACTGAAGCTTTCTTT. Translated, it gives CARTTGGETEAFF.

This chain connects TRBV10-3 to TRBJ1-1; 8 nucleotides align to TRBD1. The germline CDR1 and CDR2 sequences are ENHRY and SYGVKD. CDR3 size: 14 residues. J gave up 7 bases and V 6 bases, and 10 bases lay outside the gene matches. DNA of the CDR3: TGTGCCATCAGCCCGCAGGGGGCGACTGGTGAAGCTTTCTTT. Protein: CAISPQGATGEAFF.

The chain employs TRBV19 and TRBJ1-2, with a weak D call TRBD1 (6 bases). The germline V and J ends were trimmed by 9 bases and 4 bases, with 15 bases remaining between them. The CDR3 extends over 13 amino acids. Germline V lookup: CDR1 LNHDA, CDR2 SQIVND (reference sequence). The CDR3: CASGPRTAYGYTF. The CDR3 DNA reads as TGTGCCAGCGGACCACGGACAGCCTATGGCTACACCTTC.

The chain is built from TRBV7-9 and TRBJ1-4; 9 bases align to TRBD1. Germline CDR1 is SEHNR and CDR2 is FQNEAQ (reference sequence). This CDR3 is 17 amino acids long. Unmatched junction bases numbered 6, after V lost 1 base and J lost 3 bases. The CDR3 DNA is TGTGCCAGCAGCTTAGACAGGGGGCTAGCGGCTAATGAAAAACTGTTTTTT. Protein: CASSLDRGLAANEKLFF.

Turning to this clone: This sequence may be a read error, since a much larger clone differs from it by one base. The chain uses TRBV27 and TRBJ1-2; 7 bases are shared with TRBD1. CDR3 size: 13 residues. Unmatched junction bases numbered 3, after V lost 4 bases and J lost 4 bases. CDR1 and CDR2 (germline): MNHEY, SMNVEV (reference sequence). The CDR3 loop reads CASSSTGPYGYTF. The CDR3 coding sequence is TGTGCCAGCAGTTCGACAGGGCCCTATGGCTACACCTTC.

The chain links TRBV6-1 to TRBJ1-4, with D hard to call. V dropped 3 bases and J dropped 7 bases, with 12 bases sitting between them. CDR3 length equals 14 residues. Germline V gene lookup returns CDR1 MNHNS and CDR2 SASEGT. This CDR3 reads CASSDGYSREKLFF. CDR3 nucleotide sequence: TGTGCCAGCAGTGACGGGTACAGCCGTGAAAAACTGTTTTTT.

The chain uses TRBV6-5 and TRBJ2-1; 7 bases match TRBD2. CDR1 is MNHEY, CDR2 SVGAGI, per germline. The CDR3 is made up of 14 amino acids. The V and J ends lost 2 bases and 15 bases, in that order; junction bases with no gene match: 13. This CDR3 is CASSYNGGEGRRFF. The CDR3 DNA follows: TGTGCCAGCAGTTACAACGGCGGGGAGGGACGGCGGTTCTTC.

The chain uses TRBV7-8 and TRBJ1-2; no definite D call. CDR3 length: 16 residues. In germline, CDR1 is SGHVS, CDR2 FQNEAQ. With 5 bases removed from V and 4 bases from J, the gap between germline ends came to 20 bases. The CDR3 DNA sequence: TGTGCCAGCAGCCCAAGGACGGCGATGATTGCCTATGGCTACACCTTC. Protein product: CASSPRTAMIAYGYTF.

The chain has TRBV2 and TRBJ2-7; D may be TRBD2 (6 bases). Trimming shortened V by 5 bases and J by 6 bases, and 26 bases separated the two germline ends. The CDR3 sequence is 17 residues long. Looked up from germline, CDR1 is SNHLY and CDR2 is FYNNEI. The CDR3 loop is CASSRSPYGTFGGEQYF. The CDR3 DNA reads as TGTGCCAGCAGTCGAAGCCCCTATGGGACCTTCGGGGGCGAGCAGTACTTC.

The chain has TRBV6-1 and TRBJ1-1; D is ambiguous. V dropped 4 bases and J dropped 0 bases, with 9 bases sitting between them. CDR1 and CDR2 from the germline V gene are MNHNS and SASEGT. The CDR3 loop spans 14 amino acids. CDR3: CASSASSVNTEAFF. In DNA form, the CDR3 reads TGTGCCAGCAGTGCTTCCTCAGTGAACACTGAAGCTTTCTTT.

The chain carries TRBV5-1 and TRBJ1-6; D not resolved. Looked up from germline, CDR1 is SGHRS and CDR2 is YFSETQ. Trimming took 4 bases from V and 0 from J, leaving 8 bases between them. CDR3 size: 15 residues. The CDR3 DNA reads as TGCGCCAGCAGCGACCAAAGCTCCTATAATTCACCCCTCCACTTT. It specifies CASSDQSSYNSPLHF.

Only a few counts were recorded for this clone. V and J are TRBV11-2 and TRBJ1-1, with D hard to call. Between the trimmed V and J ends, which lost 2 bases and 1 base, there was a span of 8 bases. From germline, CDR1 is SGHAT and CDR2 FQNNGV. The CDR3 totals 14 residues. CDR3 nucleotides: TGTGCCAGCAGCTTAATGGTGGGGAACACTGAAGCTTTCTTT. Its protein is CASSLMVGNTEAFF.

This clone was counted once. The J gene is TRBJ1-3, the V gene TRBV4-1; D ambiguous. The CDR3 length is 16 residues. Trimming cost V 0 bases and J 1 base, with 10 bases left between them. Germline CDR1 is MGHRA and CDR2 is YSYEKL. The CDR3 sequence is CASSQDWEGSGNTIYF. In nucleotides, the CDR3 is TGCGCCAGCAGCCAAGATTGGGAAGGGTCTGGAAACACCATATATTTT.

This sequence joins TRBV28 and TRBJ1-4; 7 bases are shared with TRBD1. Germline lookup yields CDR1 MDHEN and CDR2 SYDVKM. CDR3 size: 13 residues. With V trimmed by 8 bases and J by 8 bases, 8 bases remained unmatched. CDR3 nucleotide sequence: TGTGCCAGCGGCGGGCAGGGGGTCGAAAAACTGTTTTTT. Its protein product is CASGGQGVEKLFF.

The chain joins TRBV14 to TRBJ2-1, with D hard to call. Per the germline V gene, CDR1 is SGHDN and CDR2 is FVKESK. The CDR3 covers 13 residues. Deletions cut 0 bases from V and 9 bases from J, with 9 bases between. The CDR3 protein is CASSQDLVGEQFF. In nucleotides, the CDR3 is TGTGCCAGCAGCCAAGATCTTGTGGGTGAGCAGTTCTTC.

This clone was counted a few times. The chain recombines TRBV2 with TRBJ2-1; 8 bases fit TRBD1. The germline V gene encodes CDR1 SNHLY and CDR2 FYNNEI. The CDR3 covers 12 residues. Germline trimming cut 5 bases from V and 12 bases from J; bases unmatched to any gene: 6. The CDR3 spells CASSPGQGGQFF. DNA of the CDR3: TGTGCCAGCAGTCCCGGACAGGGCGGGCAGTTCTTC.

The chain carries TRBV7-6 and TRBJ2-3; no clear D gene. This CDR3 has 15 residues. Deletions cut 1 base from V and 2 bases from J, with 10 bases between. The germline V gene has CDR1 SGHVS and CDR2 FNYEAQ. The CDR3 protein is CASSLDGTSTDTQYF. CDR3 DNA: TGTGCCAGCAGCTTAGACGGAACTTCCACAGATACGCAGTATTTT.

The V call is TRBV28, the J call TRBJ2-1, with 10 bases that match TRBD2. The CDR3 totals 18 residues. The trim removed 6 bases at V and 3 bases at J, leaving 14 bases unmatched. The germline gives CDR1 MDHEN, CDR2 SYDVKM. CDR3 nucleotide sequence: TGTGCCAGCAGCCTCGCCCCTGGGCTAGCGGGGGTCTACAATGAGCAGTTCTTC. Residues: CASSLAPGLAGVYNEQFF.

About this clone itself: The junction differs from germline at one of its ends, possibly a read error. This chain uses TRBV7-2 with TRBJ1-2; D remains unclear. The CDR3 sequence is 14 residues long. CDR1 SGHTA and CDR2 FQGNSA come from the germline V gene. The chain's CDR3 is CASSFRPADYGYTF. The CDR3 DNA is TGTGCCAGCAGCTTCCGTCCAGCGGACTATGGTTACACCTTC.

V usage is TRBV11-2 and J usage is TRBJ2-5, with D hard to call. Per the germline V gene, CDR1 is SGHAT and CDR2 is FQNNGV. The CDR3 contains 15 residues. Trimming stripped 0 bases from V and 5 bases from J, with 13 bases between. In DNA, the CDR3 is TGTGCCAGCAGCTTAGACCTATCCAACTTGGAGACCCAGTACTTC. Translating gives CASSLDLSNLETQYF. Variable domain in full (rest from reference TRBV11-2 and TRBJ2-5): EAGVAQSPRYKIIEKRQSVAFWCNPISGHATLYWYQQILGQGPKLLIQFQNNGVVDDSQLPKDRFSAERLKGVDSTLKIQPAKLEDSAVYLCASSLDLSNLETQYFGPGTRLLVL.

The chain has TRBV7-2 and TRBJ2-7; a weak D match, TRBD1 (6 bases). This CDR3 contains 15 residues. Trimming stripped 4 bases from V and 3 bases from J, with 16 bases between. CDR1 SGHTA and CDR2 FQGNSA come from the germline V gene. CDR3: CASSSNRDNLYEQYF. The CDR3 DNA follows: TGTGCCAGCAGCTCTAACCGGGACAACCTCTACGAGCAGTACTTC.

This rearrangement joins TRBV2 to TRBJ1-4; 9 bases match TRBD1. Per the germline V gene, CDR1 is SNHLY and CDR2 is FYNNEI. Trimming cost V 7 bases and J 10 bases; bases outside gene matches: 13. The CDR3 sequence is 15 residues long. The CDR3 DNA follows: TGTGCCAGCAACAACTTACAGGGGGCGATTGGAAAACTGTTTTTT. Translating it yields CASNNLQGAIGKLFF. Supplemented by reference TRBV2 and TRBJ1-4, the full variable domain reads EPEVTQTPSHQVTQMGQEVILRCVPISNHLYFYWYRQILGQKVEFLVSFYNNEISEKSEIFDDQFSVERPDGSNFTLKIRSTKLEDSAMYFCASNNLQGAIGKLFFGSGTQLSVL.

The CDR3, as DNA: TGTGCTCGACAGGGCACCTACGAGCAGTACTTC. It encodes CARQGTYEQYF. J is TRBJ2-7 and V is TRBV27, with 7 bases lining up with TRBD1. The germline V gene encodes CDR1 MNHEY and CDR2 SMNVEV (reference sequence). CDR3 length: 11 residues.

The chain employs TRBV5-4 and TRBJ2-3; 9 bases agree with TRBD1. Germline CDR1 is SGHNT and CDR2 is YYREEE (reference sequence). This CDR3 is built from 17 residues. The trim removed 0 bases at V and 4 bases at J, leaving 9 bases unmatched. CDR3 region: CASSLGAGTGRPDTQYF. CDR3 DNA: TGTGCCAGCAGCTTGGGAGCCGGGACAGGGAGGCCAGATACGCAGTATTTT.

This chain uses TRBV5-8 with TRBJ2-7; 12 nucleotides align to TRBD1. After removal of 5 bases from V and 5 bases from J, the junction contained 8 bases not matched to a gene. This CDR3 spans 15 amino acids. Germline V CDR1 and CDR2: SGHTS, YDEGEE. CDR3 DNA sequence: TGTGCCAGCAGTCAAGGGACAGGGGGCTTCCACGAGCAGTACTTC. Its protein product is CASSQGTGGFHEQYF.

The CDR3 DNA follows: TGTGCCAGCAGTCCCCGGTTCAGGGTGAACACTGAAGCTTTCTTT. Translated, it gives CASSPRFRVNTEAFF. The chain joins TRBV28 to TRBJ1-1, with a tentative D call TRBD1 (5 bases). Deletions cut 5 bases from V and 0 bases from J, with 13 bases between. The CDR3 extends over 15 amino acids. Germline CDR1 reads MDHEN; CDR2 reads SYDVKM.